The present entry profiles one T cell receptor (beta chain) with its context. What antigen it recognizes has not been identified. Base qualities are missing; no much larger clone stands one base away. RNA from unsorted whole blood was extracted with TRIzol reagent, and germline DNA was obtained with the DNeasy Blood & Tissue kit. Patients had chronic HBV infection and were treatment-naive at sampling. Before surgery, roughly 4 milliliters of peripheral blood were drawn into K2EDTA tubes. This specimen belongs to a study of tumor-infiltrating lymphocytes in primary liver carcinoma (dated by TCRdb to about 2017). Regarding the study in general: Between late 2015 and March 2016, a few patients in China with histopathologically diagnosed primary liver carcinoma had surgical resection. Hepatocellular carcinoma (four) or combined HCC and intrahepatic cholangiocarcinoma (one) was present in the five patients, who were three men and two women aged 30 to 69 years. Tumors of the five patients were stage T1-T3 N0M0 with maximum diameters of roughly 4 to 11 cm. Each sample produced roughly 3.65 to 7.13 million productive TCRbeta reads, and read depth showed no significant difference between tissue types. For each liver tumor, the study sampled five regions along with adjacent normal tissue and blood, and applied TCRbeta repertoire sequencing, expression microarrays and whole-exome sequencing. TCRbeta repertoire sequencing covered some 35 specimens from 5 patients: about 25 tumor regions, 5 adjacent noncancerous liver tissues and 5 peripheral blood samples. Repertoires from technical replicates were highly reproducible, with mean shared-clone rates roughly 0.87 and correlation coefficients above 0.95. What the research found in general, with its limitations: Only a few patients were included in the study, and the authors note that the findings should be validated in a larger study. Because the samples were bulk and unsorted, CD4+ and CD8+ T cell repertoires could not be compared. The top 250 clones accounted for a significantly greater share of the repertoire in tumors than in blood (p = 0.039). Consistent with antigen-driven expansion, pairs of tumor regions showed higher repertoire overlap (mean roughly 36%) than either tumor-adjacent pairs (approximately 17%) or tumor-blood pairs (about 14%). Because sequencing covered only the TCR beta chain and unpaired alpha chains were not captured, true repertoire diversity is likely underestimated.

Taken from the germline V gene, the CDR1 and CDR2 loops are SNHLY and FYNNEI. For this chain, trimming is 4 bases at the V end and 12 bases at the J end, and the number of junction bases without a gene match is 10. The CDR3 contains 16 residues, cysteine and phenylalanine counted. Left in the record is the CDR3 DNA by itself, 48 bases read in frame from the first base. Using a constant-region primer and ProtoScript II reverse transcriptase, TCRbeta-specific cDNA was reverse-transcribed from 400 to 550 ng total RNA. Three nested multiplex PCR rounds, following a slightly modified ARM-PCR procedure, were used to build the TCRbeta libraries. The first two PCR rounds used multiplex TRBV1-TRBV30 forward primers with a Cbeta reverse primer, each for 10 cycles. A final 25-cycle PCR with Deep VentR polymerase added sample barcodes and Illumina adapters. Before sequencing, amplicons of 200-500 bp were gel-purified using a QIAquick gel extraction kit. TCRbeta amplicons were sequenced on an Illumina HiSeq 2500 with 250-bp paired-end reads. The paper's processing steps were these. To recover full CDR3 sequences, reads were quality-trimmed using Trimmomatic v0.33 and paired reads were then merged using FLASH v1.2.11. V, D and J germline segments were assigned to the rearranged TCRbeta sequences using MiGEC v1.2.1b. Clonotype statistics and Shannon-Wiener diversity indices were computed with VDJtools v1.0.0. Except for diversity analysis, only each sample's 250 most abundant clonotypes were used in subsequent analyses to reduce sampling bias. The public sequencing data were trimmed at Q25 with fastp and processed into clonotypes with MiXCR by TCRdb, which kept only in-frame beta chains. All rows with the same CDR3 protein become a single entry with the most common DNA and genes. These V and J calls are TCRdb output, not the study's own analysis. For this sample the table gives just over 300,000 distinct CDR3 sequences, of which approximately 54% were detected only once. In total, the top ten clones hold about a sixth of the sample.

Sequencing was performed on peripheral blood. The sequence is built from TRBV2 and TRBJ2-1; TRBD2 matches 15 bases in the middle. This sequence was found in a woman aged 25 to 45 with primary liver carcinoma and hepatitis B virus infection. The bases read TGTGCCAGCAGTGCTACGGGACTAGCGGGAGGCGATGGGCAGTTCTTC. Its amino acids are CASSATGLAGGDGQFF.